The entry below describes one TCR beta chain. V lost 6 bases and J 3 bases, leaving 6 bases between the germline ends. The CDR3 runs to 12 residues. CDR1 MNHEY and CDR2 SVGAGI come from the germline V gene. This sample is part of a study of control samples from healthy donors and cancer patients. Here immunoSEQ multiplex PCR was the method, and the copy in TCRdb shows in-frame clones only, minus some. The sample gives over 100,000 clones, 90% of which show up once; more than 3.5% is in the top ten. This receptor was taken from a human donor in good health. The donor label of this sample is uncertain. The sequenced sample was blood. The chain employs TRBV6-5 and TRBJ1-5; D is unclear. The CDR3 DNA sequence: TGTGCCAGCAGACAGCACAATCAGCCCCAGCATTTT. Its protein product is CASRQHNQPQHF.